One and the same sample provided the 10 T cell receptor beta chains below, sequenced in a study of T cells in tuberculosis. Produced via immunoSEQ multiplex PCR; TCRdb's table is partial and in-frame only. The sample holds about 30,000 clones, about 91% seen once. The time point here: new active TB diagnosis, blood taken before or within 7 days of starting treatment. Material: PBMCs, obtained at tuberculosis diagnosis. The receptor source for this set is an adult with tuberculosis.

Written as DNA, the CDR3 is TGTGCCAGCAGTTTAGACAGGTACGACACTGAAGCTTTCTTT. Its translation is CASSLDRYDTEAFF. V gene TRBV28 combines with J gene TRBJ1-1, with D possibly matching TRBD1 (6 bases). With 2 bases removed from V and 3 bases from J, the gap between germline ends came to 10 bases. The V gene's germline CDR1 is MDHEN and CDR2 SYDVKM. The CDR3 length is 14 residues.

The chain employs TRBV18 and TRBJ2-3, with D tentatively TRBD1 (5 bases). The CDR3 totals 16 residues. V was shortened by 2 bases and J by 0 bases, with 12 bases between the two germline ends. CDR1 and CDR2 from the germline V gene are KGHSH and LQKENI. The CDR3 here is CASSPGASTSTDTQYF. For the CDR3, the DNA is TGTGCCAGCTCACCAGGGGCTAGTACTAGCACAGATACGCAGTATTTT.

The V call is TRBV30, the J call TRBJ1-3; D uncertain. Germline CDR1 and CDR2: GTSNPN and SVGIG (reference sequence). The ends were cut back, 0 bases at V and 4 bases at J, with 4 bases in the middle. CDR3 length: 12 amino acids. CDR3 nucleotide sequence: TGTGCCTGGAGTGTAGAGGGAAACACCATATATTTT. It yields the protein CAWSVEGNTIYF.

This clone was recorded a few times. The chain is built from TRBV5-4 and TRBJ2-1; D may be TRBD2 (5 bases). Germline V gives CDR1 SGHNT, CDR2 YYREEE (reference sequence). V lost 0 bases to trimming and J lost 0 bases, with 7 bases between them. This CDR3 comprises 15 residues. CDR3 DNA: TGTGCCAGCAGCTTGGCAGACTACTCCTACAATGAGCAGTTCTTC. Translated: CASSLADYSYNEQFF.

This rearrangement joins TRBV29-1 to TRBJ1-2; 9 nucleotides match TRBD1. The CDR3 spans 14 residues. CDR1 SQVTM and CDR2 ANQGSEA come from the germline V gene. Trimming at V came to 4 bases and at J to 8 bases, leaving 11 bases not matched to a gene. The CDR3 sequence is CSVAGTGMAGGYTF. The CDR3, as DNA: TGCAGCGTTGCTGGGACAGGGATGGCGGGGGGCTACACCTTC.

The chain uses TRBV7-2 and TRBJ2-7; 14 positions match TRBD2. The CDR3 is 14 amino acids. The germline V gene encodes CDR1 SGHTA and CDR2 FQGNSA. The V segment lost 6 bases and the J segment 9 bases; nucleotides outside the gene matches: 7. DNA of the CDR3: TGTGCCAGCAGTCCGACTAGCGGGGGGGCGGTGCAGTACGTC. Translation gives CASSPTSGGAVQYV.

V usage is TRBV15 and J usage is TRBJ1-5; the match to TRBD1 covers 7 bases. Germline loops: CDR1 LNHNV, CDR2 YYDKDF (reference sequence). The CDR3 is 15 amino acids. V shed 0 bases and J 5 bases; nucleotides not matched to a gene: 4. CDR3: CATSREAGGDQPQHF. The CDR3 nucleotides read TGTGCCACCAGCAGAGAGGCAGGGGGAGATCAGCCCCAGCATTTT. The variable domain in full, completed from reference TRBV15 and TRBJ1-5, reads DAMVIQNPRYQVTQFGKPVTLSCSQTLNHNVMYWYQQKSSQAPKLLFHYYDKDFNNEADTPDNFQSRRPNTSFCFLDIRSPGLGDTAMYLCATSREAGGDQPQHFGDGTRLSIL.

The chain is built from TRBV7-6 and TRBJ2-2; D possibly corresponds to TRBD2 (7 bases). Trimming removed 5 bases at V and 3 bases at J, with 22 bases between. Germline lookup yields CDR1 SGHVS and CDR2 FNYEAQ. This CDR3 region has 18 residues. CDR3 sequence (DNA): TGTGCCAGCAGCCCCTCCCTGGGGGGGCGACATTACACCGGGGAGCTGTTTTTT. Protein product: CASSPSLGGRHYTGELFF.

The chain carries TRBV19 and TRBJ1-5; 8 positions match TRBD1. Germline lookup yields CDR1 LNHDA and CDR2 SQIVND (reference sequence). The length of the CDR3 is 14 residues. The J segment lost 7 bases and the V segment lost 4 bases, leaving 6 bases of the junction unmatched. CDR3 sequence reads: CASSTWTGPQPQHF. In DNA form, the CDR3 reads TGTGCCAGTAGTACCTGGACAGGGCCCCAGCCCCAGCATTTT.

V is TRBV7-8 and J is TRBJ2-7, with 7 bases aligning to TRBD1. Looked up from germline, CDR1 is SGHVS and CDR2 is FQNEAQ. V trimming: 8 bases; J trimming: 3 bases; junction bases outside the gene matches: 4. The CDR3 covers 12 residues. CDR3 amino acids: CASGRQGYEQYF. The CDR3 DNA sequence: TGTGCCAGCGGAAGACAGGGCTACGAGCAGTACTTC.